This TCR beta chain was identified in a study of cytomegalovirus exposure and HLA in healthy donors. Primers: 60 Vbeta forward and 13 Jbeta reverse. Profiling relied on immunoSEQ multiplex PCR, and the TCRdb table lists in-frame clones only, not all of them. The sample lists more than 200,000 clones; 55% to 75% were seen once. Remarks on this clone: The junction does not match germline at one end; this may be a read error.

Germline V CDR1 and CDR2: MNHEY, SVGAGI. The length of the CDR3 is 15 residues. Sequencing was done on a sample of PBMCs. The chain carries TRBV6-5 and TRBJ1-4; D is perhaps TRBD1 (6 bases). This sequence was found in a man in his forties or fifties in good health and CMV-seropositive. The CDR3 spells CAGSYSGATNEKLFF. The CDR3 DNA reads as TGTGCCGGCAGTTACTCAGGGGCAACTAATGAAAAACTGTTTTTT.